This is a list of T cell receptor beta chains from one sample in a study of blood T cells in healthy people across ages. TCRdb called the 5' RACE reads again in MiXCR, with one record for every CDR3 protein. The sample includes about 780,000 distinct CDR3 sequences, about 59% of them seen just once. The sample comprised blood. These receptors all come from a man aged 25-45 years in good health. Each CDR3 is given with its conserved first and last residue. D genes are given only for firm matches. Size is stated for part of the rows, as once, few or many counts, or as a class when the clone is expanded.

v_gene: TRBV6-2/TRBV6-3
d_gene: TRBD1
abundance: NA
j_gene: TRBJ2-7
CDR3aa: CASSDLYGQGARPYEQYF
CDR3nt: TGTGCCAGCAGCGACCTTTACGGGCAGGGGGCGCGGCCTTACGAGCAGTACTTC

v_gene: TRBV15
d_gene: NA
abundance: NA
j_gene: TRBJ2-7
CDR3aa: CATSGLYEQYF
CDR3nt: TGTGCCACCAGCGGCCTCTACGAGCAGTACTTC

v_gene: TRBV6-5
d_gene: NA
abundance: NA
j_gene: TRBJ1-4
CDR3aa: CASNGGGEKLFF
CDR3nt: TGTGCCAGCAATGGGGGCGGCGAAAAACTGTTTTTT

v_gene: TRBV7-8
d_gene: NA
abundance: NA
j_gene: TRBJ2-7
CDR3aa: CASSLGPVMGDEQYF
CDR3nt: TGTGCCAGCAGCTTAGGACCGGTGATGGGAGACGAGCAGTACTTC

v_gene: TRBV29-1
d_gene: NA
abundance: NA
j_gene: TRBJ1-1
CDR3aa: CSVEEWAGQMNTEAFF
CDR3nt: TGCAGCGTTGAGGAGTGGGCAGGGCAGATGAACACTGAAGCTTTCTTT

v_gene: TRBV3-1
d_gene: NA
abundance: few
j_gene: TRBJ2-3
CDR3aa: CASSQSHGTVTDTQYF
CDR3nt: TGTGCCAGCAGCCAAAGCCACGGGACGGTCACAGATACGCAGTATTTT

v_gene: TRBV9
d_gene: NA
abundance: few
j_gene: TRBJ1-2
CDR3aa: CASSVLGQDYGYTF
CDR3nt: TGTGCCAGCAGCGTATTGGGGCAGGACTATGGCTACACCTTC

v_gene: TRBV7-2
d_gene: TRBD2
abundance: NA
j_gene: TRBJ2-7
CDR3aa: CACSFAGSSGGYEQYF
CDR3nt: TGTGCCTGCAGCTTCGCGGGGTCTAGCGGGGGGTACGAGCAGTACTTC

v_gene: TRBV2
d_gene: TRBD1
abundance: NA
j_gene: TRBJ1-6
CDR3aa: CASSAATGDNSPLHF
CDR3nt: TGTGCCAGCAGTGCTGCGACAGGGGATAATTCACCCCTCCACTTT

v_gene: TRBV7-9
d_gene: NA
abundance: NA
j_gene: TRBJ1-6
CDR3aa: CASSLEGTGENSPLHF
CDR3nt: TGTGCCAGCAGCTTAGAGGGGACTGGAGAGAATTCACCCCTCCACTTT

v_gene: TRBV7-3
d_gene: NA
abundance: NA
j_gene: TRBJ2-5
CDR3aa: CASSLAPAGAETQYF
CDR3nt: TGTGCCAGCAGCTTAGCTCCAGCGGGTGCGGAGACCCAGTACTTC

v_gene: TRBV30
d_gene: NA
abundance: NA
j_gene: TRBJ1-6
CDR3aa: CAWSNDPGVRSPLHF
CDR3nt: TGTGCCTGGAGCAACGACCCGGGGGTCCGGTCACCCCTCCACTTT

v_gene: TRBV6-4
d_gene: NA
abundance: few
j_gene: TRBJ2-7
CDR3aa: CASSDTEGNEQYF
CDR3nt: TGTGCCAGCAGTGACACAGAAGGGAACGAGCAGTACTTC

v_gene: TRBV15
d_gene: TRBD1
abundance: NA
j_gene: TRBJ1-6
CDR3aa: CATTQGANSPLHF
CDR3nt: TGTGCCACCACACAGGGGGCAAATTCACCCCTCCACTTT

v_gene: TRBV6-5
d_gene: TRBD1
abundance: few
j_gene: TRBJ2-1
CDR3aa: CASSQVTGGEQFF
CDR3nt: TGTGCCAGCTCACAAGTTACAGGGGGTGAGCAGTTCTTC

v_gene: TRBV7-9
d_gene: TRBD2
abundance: few
j_gene: TRBJ2-3
CDR3aa: CASSSGLVETDTQYF
CDR3nt: TGTGCCAGCAGCTCGGGACTAGTTGAAACAGATACGCAGTATTTT

v_gene: TRBV7-3
d_gene: NA
abundance: few
j_gene: TRBJ1-6
CDR3aa: CASSAGKGSYNSPLHF
CDR3nt: TGTGCCAGCAGCGCCGGGAAGGGATCCTATAATTCACCCCTCCACTTT

v_gene: TRBV4-3
d_gene: TRBD2
abundance: NA
j_gene: TRBJ2-7
CDR3aa: CASSPFGGGYEQYF
CDR3nt: TGCGCCAGCAGTCCCTTTGGCGGGGGCTACGAGCAGTACTTC

v_gene: TRBV2
d_gene: NA
abundance: NA
j_gene: TRBJ2-4
CDR3aa: CASSDGTPSTGEQYF
CDR3nt: TGTGCCAGCAGTGATGGAACACCATCGACGGGGGAGCAGTACTTC

v_gene: TRBV6-2/TRBV6-3
d_gene: NA
abundance: NA
j_gene: TRBJ2-6
CDR3aa: CASSPPLGAGANVLTF
CDR3nt: TGTGCCAGCAGTCCCCCTCTGGGGGCTGGGGCCAACGTCCTGACTTTC

v_gene: TRBV6-2/TRBV6-3
d_gene: TRBD2
abundance: NA
j_gene: TRBJ2-5
CDR3aa: CASSDVGLAGETQYF
CDR3nt: TGTGCCAGCAGTGATGTAGGACTAGCGGGAGAGACCCAGTACTTC

v_gene: TRBV7-2
d_gene: NA
abundance: few
j_gene: TRBJ2-1
CDR3aa: CASSLSDTGSEQFF
CDR3nt: TGTGCCAGCAGCTTATCCGACACAGGTAGTGAGCAGTTCTTC

v_gene: TRBV7-9
d_gene: NA
abundance: NA
j_gene: TRBJ2-6
CDR3aa: CASSLVYGRSGANVLTF
CDR3nt: TGTGCCAGCAGCTTAGTGTACGGTCGCTCTGGGGCCAACGTCCTGACTTTC

v_gene: TRBV5-1
d_gene: TRBD1
abundance: few
j_gene: TRBJ1-2
CDR3aa: CASSFLAGGYGYTF
CDR3nt: TGCGCCAGCAGCTTCTTAGCAGGGGGCTATGGCTACACCTTC

v_gene: TRBV20-1
d_gene: TRBD2
abundance: NA
j_gene: TRBJ2-1
CDR3aa: CSKASPGGNREQFF
CDR3nt: TGCAGTAAAGCCAGCCCGGGGGGAAACAGGGAGCAGTTCTTC

v_gene: TRBV24-1
d_gene: NA
abundance: NA
j_gene: TRBJ2-5
CDR3aa: CATSPLGFETQYF
CDR3nt: TGTGCCACCAGTCCCCTGGGTTTTGAGACCCAGTACTTC

v_gene: TRBV25-1
d_gene: NA
abundance: NA
j_gene: TRBJ2-1
CDR3aa: CASSELGAGVLFF
CDR3nt: TGTGCCAGCAGTGAATTAGGGGCAGGGGTGCTGTTCTTC

v_gene: TRBV4-2
d_gene: NA
abundance: NA
j_gene: TRBJ2-3
CDR3aa: CASSPLSDTQYF
CDR3nt: TGTGCCAGCAGCCCACTCTCAGATACGCAGTATTTT

v_gene: TRBV3-1
d_gene: NA
abundance: NA
j_gene: TRBJ1-5
CDR3aa: CASSQTSNQPQHF
CDR3nt: TGTGCCAGCAGCCAAACCTCCAATCAGCCCCAGCATTTT

v_gene: TRBV29-1
d_gene: NA
abundance: few
j_gene: TRBJ1-2
CDR3aa: CSVRYGVYGYTF
CDR3nt: TGCAGCGTGCGATACGGAGTCTATGGCTACACCTTC

v_gene: TRBV12-3/TRBV12-4
d_gene: TRBD1
abundance: NA
j_gene: TRBJ1-4
CDR3aa: CASSPVGQGGEKLFF
CDR3nt: TGTGCCAGCAGCCCTGTGGGACAGGGGGGTGAAAAACTGTTTTTT

v_gene: TRBV4-3
d_gene: NA
abundance: NA
j_gene: TRBJ2-1
CDR3aa: CASSQKEAGTFNNEQFF
CDR3nt: TGCGCCAGCAGCCAAAAGGAGGCCGGGACTTTCAACAATGAGCAGTTCTTC

v_gene: TRBV10-3
d_gene: TRBD2
abundance: NA
j_gene: TRBJ2-5
CDR3aa: CAISEAGTSGGSETQYF
CDR3nt: TGTGCCATCAGTGAGGCAGGGACTAGCGGGGGGTCAGAGACCCAGTACTTC

v_gene: TRBV6-2/TRBV6-3
d_gene: TRBD1
abundance: once
j_gene: TRBJ2-2
CDR3aa: CASRYNRGYANTGELFF
CDR3nt: TGTGCCAGTCGTTATAACAGGGGGTACGCGAACACCGGGGAGCTGTTTTTT

v_gene: TRBV3-1
d_gene: TRBD2
abundance: NA
j_gene: TRBJ2-1
CDR3aa: CASSHIAGGSYNEQFF
CDR3nt: TGTGCCAGCAGCCACATAGCGGGGGGCTCCTACAATGAGCAGTTCTTC

v_gene: TRBV6-2/TRBV6-3
d_gene: NA
abundance: NA
j_gene: TRBJ2-3
CDR3aa: CANTNTDTQYF
CDR3nt: TGCGCCAACACGAACACAGATACGCAGTATTTT

v_gene: TRBV12-3/TRBV12-4
d_gene: NA
abundance: few
j_gene: TRBJ2-3
CDR3aa: CASRFSADTQYF
CDR3nt: TGTGCCAGCAGATTCAGTGCAGATACGCAGTATTTT

v_gene: TRBV12-3/TRBV12-4
d_gene: NA
abundance: few
j_gene: TRBJ1-4
CDR3aa: CASSVVQSNEKLFF
CDR3nt: TGTGCCAGCAGCGTCGTACAGTCGAATGAAAAACTGTTTTTT

v_gene: TRBV3-1
d_gene: NA
abundance: NA
j_gene: TRBJ2-7
CDR3aa: CASSEGRGSYEQYF
CDR3nt: TGTGCCAGCAGCGAAGGCAGGGGTTCCTACGAGCAGTACTTC

v_gene: TRBV3-1
d_gene: NA
abundance: NA
j_gene: TRBJ1-4
CDR3aa: CASSQVSGGEKLFF
CDR3nt: TGTGCCAGCAGCCAAGTTTCCGGGGGTGAAAAACTGTTTTTT

v_gene: TRBV2
d_gene: NA
abundance: NA
j_gene: TRBJ2-3
CDR3aa: CASSEYLRLGTDTQYF
CDR3nt: TGTGCCAGCAGTGAATACTTGAGACTCGGCACAGATACGCAGTATTTT

v_gene: TRBV20-1
d_gene: TRBD1
abundance: NA
j_gene: TRBJ1-2
CDR3aa: CSAGTGDFYGYTF
CDR3nt: TGCAGTGCTGGGACAGGGGATTTCTATGGCTACACCTTC

v_gene: TRBV25-1
d_gene: TRBD1
abundance: many
j_gene: TRBJ2-2
CDR3aa: CASSETGEAGELFF
CDR3nt: TGTGCCAGCAGTGAGACAGGGGAGGCCGGGGAGCTGTTTTTT

v_gene: TRBV4-3
d_gene: TRBD2
abundance: NA
j_gene: TRBJ2-5
CDR3aa: CASSHLTSGSQETQYF
CDR3nt: TGCGCCAGCAGCCACCTGACTAGCGGGTCCCAAGAGACCCAGTACTTC

v_gene: TRBV7-8
d_gene: TRBD1
abundance: NA
j_gene: TRBJ1-1
CDR3aa: CASSPGGQVANTEAFF
CDR3nt: TGTGCCAGCAGCCCCGGGGGACAGGTCGCGAACACTGAAGCTTTCTTT

v_gene: TRBV30
d_gene: TRBD1
abundance: once
j_gene: TRBJ2-3
CDR3aa: CAWGPTGQGTDTQYF
CDR3nt: TGTGCCTGGGGGCCTACGGGACAGGGGACAGATACGCAGTATTTT